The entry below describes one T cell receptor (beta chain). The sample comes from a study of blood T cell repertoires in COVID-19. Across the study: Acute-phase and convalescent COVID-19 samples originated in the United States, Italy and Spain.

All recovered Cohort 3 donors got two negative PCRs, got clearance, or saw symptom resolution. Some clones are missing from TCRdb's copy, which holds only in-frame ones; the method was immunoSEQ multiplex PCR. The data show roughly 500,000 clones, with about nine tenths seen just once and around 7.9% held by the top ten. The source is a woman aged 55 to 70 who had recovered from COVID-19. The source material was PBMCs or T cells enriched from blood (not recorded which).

Here the CDR3 reads CASSLTGGSEKLFF. The CDR3 DNA follows: TGTGCCAGCAGCCTGACAGGGGGTAGTGAAAAACTGTTTTTT. V usage is TRBV2 and J usage is TRBJ1-4; TRBD1 matches at 9 bases. Trimming removed 6 bases from V and 7 bases from J; junction bases left unmatched: 6. CDR1 is SNHLY, CDR2 FYNNEI, per germline. The CDR3 extends over 14 amino acids.